These T cell receptor beta chains were read from a single sample in a study of T cell repertoires in cytomegalovirus infection. MiXCR, applied by TCRdb to the reads, yields one record per CDR3 protein. Of over 45,000 distinct CDR3 sequences detected, about a fifth appear once; the ten largest clones hold about 87%. For these TCRs, the target antigens are not known. The starting material was CD8+ T cells from cultured PBMCs, obtained from culture after CMV antigen stimulation. These receptors were collected from a human donor in good health (CMV status not recorded). Some clones in this sample may be carry-over from other donors' samples. The CDR3 runs from the conserved cysteine through the conserved F or W. Each record gives: V gene, D gene, J gene, clone size, CDR3 protein, CDR3 DNA. A D gene is named only where the DNA matches it firmly. Clone size is not always given. Where it is, it says once, few, many or a class for expanded clones.

>TRBV6-5|TRBD1|TRBJ2-3|many
CASSYSTGKDTQYF
TGTGCCAGCAGTTACTCGACAGGGAAAGATACGCAGTATTTT
>TRBV27|.|TRBJ1-1|.
CASKRGGTEAFF
TGTGCCAGCAAAAGAGGTGGCACTGAAGCTTTCTTT
>TRBV25-1|.|TRBJ1-2|.
CASSQRGAYGYTF
TGTGCCAGCAGTCAACGAGGGGCCTATGGCTACACCTTC
>TRBV6-6|.|TRBJ1-2|few
CASRYEKMGYTF
TGTGCCAGCAGGTACGAGAAGATGGGCTACACCTTC
>TRBV7-2|TRBD2|TRBJ2-3|.
CASSLRTSGKWMADTQYF
TGTGCCAGCAGCCTAAGGACTAGCGGAAAGTGGATGGCAGATACGCAGTATTTT
>TRBV5-1|.|TRBJ2-3|.
CASGPGWGTDTQYF
TGCGCCAGCGGACCAGGTTGGGGCACAGATACGCAGTATTTT
>TRBV7-6|TRBD1|TRBJ2-1|few
CASRTGHNEQFF
TGTGCCAGCAGGACAGGGCACAATGAGCAGTTCTTC
>TRBV25-1|.|TRBJ1-1|few
CASSRQSNTEAFF
TGTGCCAGCAGTCGACAGTCGAACACTGAAGCTTTCTTT
>TRBV7-9|.|TRBJ2-7|.
CASSLALSYEQYF
TGTGCCAGCAGCTTAGCGCTGAGTTACGAGCAGTACTTC
>TRBV6-1|TRBD1|TRBJ1-1|.
CASSDPTQGDNTEAFF
TGTGCCAGCAGTGATCCCACACAGGGGGACAACACTGAAGCTTTCTTT
>TRBV7-9|.|TRBJ2-3|.
CASSAQGYTDTQYF
TGTGCCAGCAGCGCTCAGGGATACACAGATACGCAGTATTTT
>TRBV7-8|.|TRBJ1-5|.
CASSSGGVDGNQPQHF
TGTGCCAGCTCCTCGGGGGGGGTGGATGGCAATCAGCCCCAGCATTTT
>TRBV9|.|TRBJ2-7|.
CASSGGGSYEQYF
TGTGCCAGCAGCGGGGGCGGATCCTACGAGCAGTACTTC
>TRBV7-9|TRBD1|TRBJ2-5|few
CASSFTDRVREGGETQYF
TGTGCCAGCAGCTTTACCGACAGGGTCAGGGAAGGAGGAGAGACCCAGTACTTC
>TRBV6-5|TRBD2|TRBJ2-3|.
CASSSNRLAGGADTQYF
TGTGCCAGCAGTTCCAACCGACTAGCGGGAGGGGCAGATACGCAGTATTTT
>TRBV7-2|TRBD2|TRBJ2-1|.
CASSLSGGNNEQFF
TGTGCCAGCAGCTTAAGCGGGGGAAACAATGAGCAGTTCTTC
>TRBV7-9|.|TRBJ2-2|.
CASSRANTGELFF
TGTGCCAGCAGCCGAGCGAACACCGGGGAGCTGTTTTTT
>TRBV11-3|TRBD2|TRBJ2-1|.
CASSAAGTSGYNEQFF
TGTGCCAGCAGCGCAGCCGGGACTAGCGGTTACAATGAGCAGTTCTTC
>TRBV7-2|.|TRBJ1-5|few
CASSLMPYSNQPQHF
TGTGCCAGCAGCTTGATGCCTTATAGCAATCAGCCCCAGCATTTT
>TRBV19|TRBD2|TRBJ2-3|.
CASRTGGDTQYF
TGTGCCAGTAGAACGGGAGGGGATACGCAGTATTTT
>TRBV7-2|.|TRBJ2-1|.
CASSLGNWGPSSYNEQFF
TGTGCCAGCAGCTTAGGAAATTGGGGGCCCAGCTCCTACAATGAGCAGTTCTTC
>TRBV7-2|.|TRBJ2-7|.
CASARGGIGEEQYF
TGTGCCAGCGCCCGGGGCGGGATCGGGGAAGAGCAGTACTTC
>TRBV6-2/TRBV6-3|.|TRBJ2-4|.
CASSYSPRGITKNIQYF
TGTGCCAGCAGTTACTCGCCCCGGGGCATTACCAAAAACATTCAGTACTTC
>TRBV19|TRBD2|TRBJ2-1|few
CASSIGTSGANEQFF
TGTGCCAGTAGTATAGGGACTAGCGGGGCCAATGAGCAGTTCTTC
>TRBV27|TRBD1|TRBJ1-1|once
CDSKPDGQGAEAFF
TGTGACAGTAAGCCGGACGGGCAGGGGGCTGAAGCTTTCTTT
>TRBV7-9|.|TRBJ1-4|.
CASSLAPGPRNEKLFF
TGTGCCAGCAGCCTAGCCCCGGGACCGCGAAATGAAAAACTGTTTTTT
>TRBV28|TRBD2|TRBJ2-7|.
CASSLTVGLAKLRSSYEQYF
TGTGCCAGCAGTTTAACCGTGGGACTAGCGAAACTCAGGAGCTCCTACGAGCAGTACTTC
>TRBV7-2|.|TRBJ2-7|.
CASSLGHGTYEQYF
TGTGCCAGCAGCTTAGGACACGGAACATACGAGCAGTACTTC
>TRBV11-2|.|TRBJ2-7|few
CASSLAPGREQYF
TGTGCCAGCAGCTTAGCCCCGGGGAGGGAGCAGTACTTC
>TRBV12-3/TRBV12-4|.|TRBJ2-5|few
CASRLGETQYF
TGTGCCAGCAGGTTAGGGGAGACCCAGTACTTC
>TRBV7-2|TRBD2|TRBJ2-1|.
CASSLGEGLADYNEQFF
TGTGCCAGCAGCTTAGGAGAAGGGCTAGCGGATTACAATGAGCAGTTCTTC
>TRBV7-2|TRBD2|TRBJ2-3|.
CASSRGDLADTQYF
TGTGCCAGCAGCCGGGGGGATCTAGCAGATACGCAGTATTTT
>TRBV28|TRBD1|TRBJ2-7|.
CASSFDPLGQGTYEQYF
TGTGCCAGCAGTTTCGACCCACTAGGACAGGGAACCTACGAGCAGTACTTC
>TRBV6-1|.|TRBJ1-3|.
CASSSTGNTIYF
TGTGCCAGCAGTTCGACAGGAAACACCATATATTTT
>TRBV7-9|.|TRBJ2-7|few
CASSFGGQNYEQYF
TGTGCCAGCAGCTTTGGAGGACAGAACTACGAGCAGTACTTC
>TRBV11-1|.|TRBJ2-1|.
CASSGGQSYNEQFF
TGTGCCAGCAGCGGTGGACAGTCCTACAATGAGCAGTTCTTC
>TRBV7-9|.|TRBJ2-7|.
CASSLARNEQYF
TGTGCCAGCAGCTTAGCGCGAAACGAGCAGTACTTC
>TRBV15|.|TRBJ2-5|.
CATSNPSRGAQTQYF
TGTGCCACCAGCAACCCCTCGAGGGGGGCTCAGACCCAGTACTTC
>TRBV6-8|.|TRBJ2-7|.
CASVRGQPISYEQYF
TGTGCCAGCGTCCGCGGACAGCCAATATCCTACGAGCAGTACTTC
>TRBV7-2|.|TRBJ2-1|.
CASSPSEEQFF
TGTGCCAGCAGCCCAAGCGAGGAGCAGTTCTTC
>TRBV18|TRBD2|TRBJ2-7|few
CASSPPASGVYEQYF
TGTGCCAGCTCACCACCGGCGAGCGGGGTGTACGAGCAGTACTTC
>TRBV11-2|.|TRBJ2-3|few
CASSLITPRDAQYF
TGTGCCAGCAGCTTAATCACCCCACGCGATGCGCAGTATTTT
>TRBV29-1|.|TRBJ2-7|.
CSVEYRTKQYF
TGCAGCGTTGAATACAGGACTAAGCAGTACTTC
>TRBV12-3/TRBV12-4|.|TRBJ2-4|.
CASSSSPGRNIQYF
TGTGCCAGCAGTTCTTCCCCAGGGAGAAACATTCAGTACTTC
>TRBV4-3|.|TRBJ2-7|few
CASSQEKWPGGYEQYF
TGCGCCAGCAGCCAAGAAAAGTGGCCAGGGGGGTACGAGCAGTACTTC
>TRBV19|.|TRBJ2-1|.
CATSFSYNEQFF
TGTGCCACGAGTTTCTCCTACAATGAGCAGTTCTTC
>TRBV12-3/TRBV12-4|.|TRBJ1-2|.
CASSFPRVDGYTF
TGTGCCAGCAGTTTCCCCAGGGTGGATGGCTACACCTTC
>TRBV7-8|TRBD1|TRBJ1-1|.
CASSLVDQGGEAFF
TGTGCCAGCAGCTTAGTTGATCAGGGGGGTGAAGCTTTCTTT
>TRBV12-5|.|TRBJ1-1|few
CASGQGRTEAFF
TGTGCTAGTGGTCAGGGGCGGACTGAAGCTTTCTTT
>TRBV10-2|.|TRBJ2-1|.
CASSGTAGNEQFF
TGCGCCAGCAGCGGGACGGCGGGGAATGAGCAGTTCTTC
>TRBV28|TRBD1|TRBJ2-7|.
CASRPDRVSYEQYF
TGTGCCAGCAGACCAGACAGGGTTTCCTACGAGCAGTACTTC
>TRBV4-1|TRBD1|TRBJ2-7|few
CASSQASDRVTYEQYF
TGCGCCAGCAGCCAAGCTTCGGACAGGGTCACCTACGAGCAGTACTTC
>TRBV7-3|.|TRBJ2-7|.
CASSLTASLGEQYF
TGTGCCAGCAGCTTAACGGCTAGCTTGGGCGAGCAGTACTTC
>TRBV7-8|.|TRBJ1-4|medium-sized
CASSQGHPETNEKLFF
TGTGCCAGCAGCCAAGGACACCCGGAAACTAATGAAAAACTGTTTTTT
>TRBV12-5|.|TRBJ1-5|few
CASGFGGNQPQHF
TGTGCTAGTGGTTTTGGGGGGAATCAGCCCCAGCATTTT